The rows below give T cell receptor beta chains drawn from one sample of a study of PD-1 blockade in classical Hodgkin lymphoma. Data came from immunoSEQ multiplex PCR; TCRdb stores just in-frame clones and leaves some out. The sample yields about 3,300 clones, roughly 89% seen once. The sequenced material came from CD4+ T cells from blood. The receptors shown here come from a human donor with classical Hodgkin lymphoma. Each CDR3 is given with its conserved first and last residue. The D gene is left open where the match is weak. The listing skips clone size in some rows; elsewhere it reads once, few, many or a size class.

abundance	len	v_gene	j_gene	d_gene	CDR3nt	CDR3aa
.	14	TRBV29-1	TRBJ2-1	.	TGCAGCGCTCCCCGGGACTCAACCTACAATGAGCAGTTCTTC	CSAPRDSTYNEQFF
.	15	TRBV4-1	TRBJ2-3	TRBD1	TGCGCCAGCAGCGGTGGACAGGGGAGCACAGATACGCAGTATTTT	CASSGGQGSTDTQYF
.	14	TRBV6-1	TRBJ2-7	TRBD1	TGTGCCAGCAGTGCGACAGGGGCCCTTCCCGAGCAGTACTTC	CASSATGALPEQYF
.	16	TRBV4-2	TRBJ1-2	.	TGTGCCAGCAGCCAAGACCCCGGGGGAGAGGGCTATGGCTACACCTTC	CASSQDPGGEGYGYTF
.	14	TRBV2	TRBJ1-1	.	TGTGCCAGCCAGGTGGGAAGAGGGGACACTGAAGCTTTCTTT	CASQVGRGDTEAFF
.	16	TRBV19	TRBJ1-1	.	TGTGCCAGTAGTAGGGGGGCTGGACAGCTGAACACTGAAGCTTTCTTT	CASSRGAGQLNTEAFF
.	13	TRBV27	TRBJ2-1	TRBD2	TGTGCCAGCAGGGGGCGGGGGAGGAATGAGCAGTTCTTC	CASRGRGRNEQFF
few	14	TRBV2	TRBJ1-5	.	TGTGCCAGCAGTGTGTCAGCTAGCAATCAGCCCCAGCATTTT	CASSVSASNQPQHF
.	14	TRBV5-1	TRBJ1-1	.	TGCGCCAGCAGCTTGGAAGCAGGGAAGACTGAAGCTTTCTTT	CASSLEAGKTEAFF
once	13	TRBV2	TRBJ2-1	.	TGTGCCAGCAGTGGGGATTCCTACAATGAGCAGTTCTTC	CASSGDSYNEQFF
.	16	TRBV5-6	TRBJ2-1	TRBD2	TGTGCCAGCAGCTCCTCTAGCGGAGATTCCTACAATGAGCAGTTCTTC	CASSSSSGDSYNEQFF
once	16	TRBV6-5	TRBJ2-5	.	TGTGCCAGCAGTTACGGGAAGGGGACGTACCAAGGGACCCAGTACTTC	CASSYGKGTYQGTQYF
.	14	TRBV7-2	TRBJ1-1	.	TGTGCCAGCAGCCCCACTAGGGGGGGCACTGAAGCTTTCTTT	CASSPTRGGTEAFF
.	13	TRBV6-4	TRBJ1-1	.	TGTGCCAGCAGCGAAGGGAGAGCCACTGAAGCTTTCTTT	CASSEGRATEAFF
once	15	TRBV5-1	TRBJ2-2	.	TGCGCCAGCAGGGCAGACGCGACGAACACCGGGGAGCTGTTTTTT	CASRADATNTGELFF
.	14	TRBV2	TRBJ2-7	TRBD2	TGTGCCAGCAGTTCCGGGACTAGCGGTCTGGAGCAGTACTTC	CASSSGTSGLEQYF
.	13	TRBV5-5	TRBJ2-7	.	TGTGCCAGCAGCTTGGGTAGGACCTACGAGCAGTACTTC	CASSLGRTYEQYF
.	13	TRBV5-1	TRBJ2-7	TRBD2	TGCGCCAGCAGCTGGACGGCTAGCGGGGAGCAGTACTTC	CASSWTASGEQYF
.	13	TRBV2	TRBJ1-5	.	TGTGCCAGCACCTATGAGGGGGATCAGCCCCAGCATTTT	CASTYEGDQPQHF
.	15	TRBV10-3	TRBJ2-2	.	TGTGCCATCGGGGCTGGGTCGGTGGGCACCGGGGAGCTGTTTTTT	CAIGAGSVGTGELFF
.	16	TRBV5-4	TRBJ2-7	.	TGTGCCAGCAGCTGGGGGAGCGGGTCTGGCCCCTACGAGCAGTACTTC	CASSWGSGSGPYEQYF
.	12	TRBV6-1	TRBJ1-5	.	TGTGCCAGCAGCCCCGGGGAGCAGCCCCAGCATTTT	CASSPGEQPQHF
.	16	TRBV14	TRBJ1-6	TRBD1	TGTGCCAGCAGCCAAGGACAGGGGAGAAAAAATTCACCCCTCCACTTT	CASSQGQGRKNSPLHF
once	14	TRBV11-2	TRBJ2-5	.	TGTGCCAGCAGCCCCTCCGGGGTCCCAGAGACCCAGTACTTC	CASSPSGVPETQYF
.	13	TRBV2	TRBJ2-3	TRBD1	TGTGCCAGCCGGACAGGGGGCACAGATACGCAGTATTTT	CASRTGGTDTQYF
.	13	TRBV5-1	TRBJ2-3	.	TGCGCCAGCAGCTTGGGGAGCACAGATACGCAGTATTTT	CASSLGSTDTQYF
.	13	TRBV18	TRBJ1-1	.	TGTGCCAGCTCACCTGCGAGGGACACTGAAGCTTTCTTT	CASSPARDTEAFF
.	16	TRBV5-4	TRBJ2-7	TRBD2	TGTGCCAGCAGCTTGGCCACTAGCGGGACCGACGGGGAGCAGTACTTC	CASSLATSGTDGEQYF
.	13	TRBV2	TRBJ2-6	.	TGTGCCAGCAGTGAAGGCGGGGCCAACGTCCTGACTTTC	CASSEGGANVLTF
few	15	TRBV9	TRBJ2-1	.	TGTGCCAGCAGCGCCCGGGGGATCCCGGGGGATGAGCAGTTCTTC	CASSARGIPGDEQFF
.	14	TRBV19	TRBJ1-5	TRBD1	TGTGCCAGTACCTCGGGACAGGGAGGACAGCCCCAGCATTTT	CASTSGQGGQPQHF
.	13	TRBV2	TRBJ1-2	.	TGTGCCAGCAGTGAAGGAGTCAGCTATGGCTACACCTTC	CASSEGVSYGYTF
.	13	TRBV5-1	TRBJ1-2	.	TGCGCCAGCAGAGGAGAGGGGAGGAGTGGCTACACCTTC	CASRGEGRSGYTF
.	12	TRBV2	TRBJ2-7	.	TGTGCCAGCAGCAGGGAATCCTACGAGCAGTACTTC	CASSRESYEQYF
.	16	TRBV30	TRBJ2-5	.	TGTGCCCTCATGGATAGGCAGAGTGGGGACCAAGAGACCCAGTACTTC	CALMDRQSGDQETQYF
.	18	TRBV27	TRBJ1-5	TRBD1	TGTGCCAGCAGCCCATTAACAGGGGCGGGTGGTCGCAATCAGCCCCAGCATTTT	CASSPLTGAGGRNQPQHF
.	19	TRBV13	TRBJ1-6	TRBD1	TGTGCCAGCAGCCGCCGGGACAGGGCCCCAAGCTCCTATAATTCACCCCTCCACTTT	CASSRRDRAPSSYNSPLHF
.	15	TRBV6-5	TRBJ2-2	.	TGTGCCAGCTTTAACAAAGGGGTAGTAACCGGGGAGCTGTTTTTT	CASFNKGVVTGELFF
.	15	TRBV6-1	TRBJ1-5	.	TGTGCCAGCAGTGGCCAGGGTGGGCCGGATCAGCCCCAGCATTTT	CASSGQGGPDQPQHF
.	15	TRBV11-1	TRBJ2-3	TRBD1	TGTGCCAGCAGCCCTCCGGGACAGGGAAGAGATACGCAGTATTTT	CASSPPGQGRDTQYF
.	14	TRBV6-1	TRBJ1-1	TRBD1	TGTGCCAGCAGTTTGGACAGGGTGAACACTGAAGCTTTCTTT	CASSLDRVNTEAFF
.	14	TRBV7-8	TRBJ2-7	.	TGTGCCAGCAGCTCGGACAGCCCTGTTTACGAGCAGTACTTC	CASSSDSPVYEQYF
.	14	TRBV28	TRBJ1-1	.	TGTGCCAGCAGCCCCCCCGCAGGGAACACTGAAGCTTTCTTT	CASSPPAGNTEAFF
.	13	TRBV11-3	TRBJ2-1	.	TGTGCCAGCAGCTTAGCCATAAGCCATGAGCAGTTCTTC	CASSLAISHEQFF
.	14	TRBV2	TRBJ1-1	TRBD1	TGTGCCAGCAGAAGACAGGGGTTAAACACTGAAGCTTTCTTT	CASRRQGLNTEAFF
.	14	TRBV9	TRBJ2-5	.	TGTGCCAGCAGCCCCCTCGGTGGGGGAGAGACCCAGTACTTC	CASSPLGGGETQYF
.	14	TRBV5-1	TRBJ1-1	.	TGCGCCAGCAGCTTGCTTCCAGGGAGGACTGAAGCTTTCTTT	CASSLLPGRTEAFF
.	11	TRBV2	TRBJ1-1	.	TGTGCCAGCAGAAGGGCCGGAGAAGCTTTCTTT	CASRRAGEAFF
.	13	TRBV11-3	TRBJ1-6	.	TGTGCCAGCAGCTTAGATTTGACTTCACCCCTCCACTTT	CASSLDLTSPLHF
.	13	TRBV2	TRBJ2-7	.	TGTGCCAGCAGTGAAGTGAGCTTAGGGGAGCAGTACTTC	CASSEVSLGEQYF